The source of this T cell receptor (beta chain) is a study of T cell changes during pregnancy in multiple sclerosis. The CDR3 is made up of 18 amino acids. The J segment lost 5 bases and the V segment lost 2 bases, leaving 11 bases of the junction unmatched. Germline V lookup: CDR1 MNHEY, CDR2 SMNVEV (reference sequence). TCRdb's copy holds only in-frame clones and misses some; the assay was immunoSEQ multiplex PCR. The sample contains about 51,000 clones, 94% of which appear only once. The starting material was CD4+ T cells from peripheral blood mononuclear cells, obtained in the second trimester of pregnancy. This chain connects TRBV27 to TRBJ1-6; TRBD1 matches at 8 bases. The receptor was derived from a female donor with multiple sclerosis, enrolled in a pregnancy study. CDR3 in amino acids: CASSLPRAGTGNNSPLHF. CDR3 in DNA: TGTGCCAGCAGTTTACCGCGCGCGGGGACAGGAAATAATTCACCCCTCCACTTT.